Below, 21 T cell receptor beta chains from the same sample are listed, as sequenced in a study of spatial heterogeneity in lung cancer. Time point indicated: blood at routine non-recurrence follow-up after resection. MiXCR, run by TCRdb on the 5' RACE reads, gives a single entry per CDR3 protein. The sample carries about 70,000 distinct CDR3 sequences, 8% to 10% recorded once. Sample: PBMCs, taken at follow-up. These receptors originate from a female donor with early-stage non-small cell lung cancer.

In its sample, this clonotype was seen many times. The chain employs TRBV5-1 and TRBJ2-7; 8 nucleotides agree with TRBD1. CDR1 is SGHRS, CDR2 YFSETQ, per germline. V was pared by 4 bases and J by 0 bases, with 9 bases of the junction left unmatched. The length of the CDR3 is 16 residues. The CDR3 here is CASSPRSDRDSYEQYF. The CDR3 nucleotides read TGCGCCAGCAGCCCAAGATCGGACAGGGACTCCTACGAGCAGTACTTC.

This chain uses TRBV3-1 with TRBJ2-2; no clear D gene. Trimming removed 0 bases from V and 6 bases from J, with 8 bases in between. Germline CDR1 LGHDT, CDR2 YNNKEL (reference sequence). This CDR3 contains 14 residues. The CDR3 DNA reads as TGTGCCAGCAGCCAAGACTGGAGCTCCGGGGAGCTGTTTTTT. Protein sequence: CASSQDWSSGELFF. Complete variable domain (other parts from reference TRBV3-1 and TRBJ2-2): DTAVSQTPKYLVTQMGNDKSIKCEQNLGHDTMYWYKQDSKKFLKIMFSYNNKELIINETVPNRFSPKSPDKAHLNLHINSLELGDSAVYFCASSQDWSSGELFFGEGSRLTVL.

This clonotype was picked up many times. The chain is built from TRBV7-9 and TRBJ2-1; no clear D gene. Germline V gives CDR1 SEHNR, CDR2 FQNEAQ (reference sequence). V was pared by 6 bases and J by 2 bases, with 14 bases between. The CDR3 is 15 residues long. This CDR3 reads CASRSPATAYNEQFF. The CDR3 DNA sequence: TGTGCCAGCAGGTCCCCTGCTACGGCCTACAATGAGCAGTTCTTC.

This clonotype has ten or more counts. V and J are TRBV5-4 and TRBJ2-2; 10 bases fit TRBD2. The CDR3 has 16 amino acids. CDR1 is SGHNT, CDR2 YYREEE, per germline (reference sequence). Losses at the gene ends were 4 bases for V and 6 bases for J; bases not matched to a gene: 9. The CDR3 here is CASSQSSGSISGELFF. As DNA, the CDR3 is TGTGCCAGCAGCCAATCTAGCGGGAGTATCTCCGGGGAGCTGTTTTTT.

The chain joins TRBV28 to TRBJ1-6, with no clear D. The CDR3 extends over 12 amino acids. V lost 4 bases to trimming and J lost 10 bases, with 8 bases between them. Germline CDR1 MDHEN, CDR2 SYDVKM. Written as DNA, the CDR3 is TGTGCCAGCAGTTCTGGAAAATCACCCCTCCACTTT. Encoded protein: CASSSGKSPLHF.

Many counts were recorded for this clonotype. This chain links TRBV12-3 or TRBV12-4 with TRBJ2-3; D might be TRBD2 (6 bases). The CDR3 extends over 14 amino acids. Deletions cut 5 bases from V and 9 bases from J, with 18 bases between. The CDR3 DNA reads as TGTGCCAGCAGTACCACCGGGACTGTTCCGACGCAGTATTTT. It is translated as CASSTTGTVPTQYF.

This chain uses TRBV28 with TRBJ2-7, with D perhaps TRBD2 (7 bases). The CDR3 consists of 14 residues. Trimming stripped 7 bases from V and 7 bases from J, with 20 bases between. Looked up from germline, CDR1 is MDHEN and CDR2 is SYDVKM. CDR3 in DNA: TGTGCCAGCACCGTTACGGTAGGGAGGGGGGAGCAGTACTTC. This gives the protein CASTVTVGRGEQYF.

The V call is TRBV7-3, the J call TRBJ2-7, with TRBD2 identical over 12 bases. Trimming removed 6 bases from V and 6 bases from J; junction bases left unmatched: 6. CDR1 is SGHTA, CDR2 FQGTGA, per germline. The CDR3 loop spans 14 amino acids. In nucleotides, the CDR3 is TGTGCCAGCAGGGCTACGGGACTAGCGGGCGAGCAGTACTTC. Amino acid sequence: CASRATGLAGEQYF.

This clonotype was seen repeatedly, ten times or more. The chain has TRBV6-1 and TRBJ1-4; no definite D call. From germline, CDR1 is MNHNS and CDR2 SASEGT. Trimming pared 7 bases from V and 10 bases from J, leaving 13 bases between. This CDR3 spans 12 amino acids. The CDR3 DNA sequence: TGTGCCAGCACCGAGTCGGGAGGAAAACTGTTTTTT. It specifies CASTESGGKLFF.

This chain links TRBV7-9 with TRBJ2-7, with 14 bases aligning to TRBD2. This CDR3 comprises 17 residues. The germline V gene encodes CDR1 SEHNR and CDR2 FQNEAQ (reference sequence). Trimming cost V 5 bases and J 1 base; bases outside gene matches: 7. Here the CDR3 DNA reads TGTGCCAGCAGCCCGGGACTAGCGGGAGTTCGGTCCTACGAGCAGTACTTC. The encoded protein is CASSPGLAGVRSYEQYF.

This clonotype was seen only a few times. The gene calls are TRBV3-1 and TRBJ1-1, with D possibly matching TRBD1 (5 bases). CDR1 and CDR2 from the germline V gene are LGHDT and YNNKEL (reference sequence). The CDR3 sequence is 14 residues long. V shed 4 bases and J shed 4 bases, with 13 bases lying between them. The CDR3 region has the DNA TGTGCCAGCAGCCCGTACGGGGCAGGCACTGAAGCTTTCTTT. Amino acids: CASSPYGAGTEAFF.

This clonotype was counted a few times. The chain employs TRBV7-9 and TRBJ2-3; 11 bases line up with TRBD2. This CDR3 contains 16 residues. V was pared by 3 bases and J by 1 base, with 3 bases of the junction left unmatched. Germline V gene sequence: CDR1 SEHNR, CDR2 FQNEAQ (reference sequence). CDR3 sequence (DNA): TGTGCCAGCAGCTTCGGGGGACTAGCGGGCACAGATACGCAGTATTTT. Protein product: CASSFGGLAGTDTQYF.

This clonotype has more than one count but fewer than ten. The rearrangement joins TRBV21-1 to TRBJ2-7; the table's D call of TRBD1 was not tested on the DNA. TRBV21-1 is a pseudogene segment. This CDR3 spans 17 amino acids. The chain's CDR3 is CASSNAGGQGIAYEQYF. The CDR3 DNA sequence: TGTGCCAGCAGCAATGCGGGGGGACAGGGGATCGCCTACGAGCAGTACTTC.

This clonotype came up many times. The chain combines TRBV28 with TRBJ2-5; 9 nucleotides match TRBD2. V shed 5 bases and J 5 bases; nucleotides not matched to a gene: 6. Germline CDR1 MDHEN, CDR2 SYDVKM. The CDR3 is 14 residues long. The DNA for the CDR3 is TGTGCCAGCAGTATTAGCGGGAGAGGTGAGACCCAGTACTTC. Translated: CASSISGRGETQYF.

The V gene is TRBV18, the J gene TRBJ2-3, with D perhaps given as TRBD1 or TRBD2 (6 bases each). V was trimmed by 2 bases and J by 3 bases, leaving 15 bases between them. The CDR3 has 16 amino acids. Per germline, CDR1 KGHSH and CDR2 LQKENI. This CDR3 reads CASSPNRGRMTDTQYF. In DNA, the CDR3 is TGTGCCAGCTCACCAAACCGGGGGCGGATGACAGATACGCAGTATTTT.

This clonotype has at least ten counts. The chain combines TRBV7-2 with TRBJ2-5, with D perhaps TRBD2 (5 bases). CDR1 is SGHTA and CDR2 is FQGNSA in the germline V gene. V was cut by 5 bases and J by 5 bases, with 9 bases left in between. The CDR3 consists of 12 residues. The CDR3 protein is CASSTRGETQYF. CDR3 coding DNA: TGTGCCAGCAGCACCCGAGGGGAGACCCAGTACTTC.

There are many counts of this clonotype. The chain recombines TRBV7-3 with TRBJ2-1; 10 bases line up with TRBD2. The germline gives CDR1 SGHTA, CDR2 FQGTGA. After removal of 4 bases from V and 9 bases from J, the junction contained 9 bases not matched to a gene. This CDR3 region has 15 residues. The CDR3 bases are TGTGCCAGCAGCTCAGCGGGAGGGCCCCTCAGTGAGCAGTTCTTC. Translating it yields CASSSAGGPLSEQFF.

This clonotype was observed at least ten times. This CDR3 reads CASSFLFNTGELFF. CDR3 nucleotide sequence: TGTGCCAGCAGCTTCCTGTTTAACACCGGGGAGCTGTTTTTT. The V and J genes are TRBV7-3 and TRBJ2-2; D not certain. From germline, CDR1 is SGHTA and CDR2 FQGTGA. V was clipped by 3 bases and J by 2 bases, with 7 bases between them. The CDR3 extends over 14 amino acids.

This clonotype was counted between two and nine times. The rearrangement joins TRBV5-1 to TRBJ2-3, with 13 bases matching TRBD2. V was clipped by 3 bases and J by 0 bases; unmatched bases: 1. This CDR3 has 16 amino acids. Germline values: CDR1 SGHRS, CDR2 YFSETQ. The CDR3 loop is CASSSGLAGSTDTQYF. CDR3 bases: TGCGCCAGCAGCTCGGGACTAGCGGGAAGCACAGATACGCAGTATTTT.

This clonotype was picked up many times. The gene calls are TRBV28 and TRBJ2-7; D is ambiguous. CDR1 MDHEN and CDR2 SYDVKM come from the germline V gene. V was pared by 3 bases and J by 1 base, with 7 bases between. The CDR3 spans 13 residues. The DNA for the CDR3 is TGTGCCAGCAGTTTCCCCAGGTCCTACGAGCAGTACTTC. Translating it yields CASSFPRSYEQYF.

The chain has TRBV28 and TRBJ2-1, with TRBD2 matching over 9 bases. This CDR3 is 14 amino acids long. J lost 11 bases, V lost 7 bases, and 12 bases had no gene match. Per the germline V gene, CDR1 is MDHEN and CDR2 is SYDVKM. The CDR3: CASKVREGRLQQFF. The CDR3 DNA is TGTGCCAGCAAGGTGCGGGAGGGCCGCTTGCAGCAGTTCTTC.